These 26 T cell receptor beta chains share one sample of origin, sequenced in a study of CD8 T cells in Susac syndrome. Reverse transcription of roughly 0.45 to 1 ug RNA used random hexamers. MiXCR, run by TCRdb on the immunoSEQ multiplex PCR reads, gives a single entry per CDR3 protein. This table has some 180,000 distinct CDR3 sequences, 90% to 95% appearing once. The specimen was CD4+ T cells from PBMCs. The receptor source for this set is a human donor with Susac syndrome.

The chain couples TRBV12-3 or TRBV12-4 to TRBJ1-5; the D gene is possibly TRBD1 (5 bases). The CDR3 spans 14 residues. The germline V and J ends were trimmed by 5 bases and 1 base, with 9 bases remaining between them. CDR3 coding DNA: TGTGCCAGCAGTCCACAGGAGAGCAATCAGCCCCAGCATTTT. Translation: CASSPQESNQPQHF.

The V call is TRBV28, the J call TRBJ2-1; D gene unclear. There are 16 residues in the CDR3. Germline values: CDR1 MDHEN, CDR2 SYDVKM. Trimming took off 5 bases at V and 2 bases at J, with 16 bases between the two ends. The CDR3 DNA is TGTGCCAGCAGTGTGCTGGATGCGATAGCCTACAATGAGCAGTTCTTC. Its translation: CASSVLDAIAYNEQFF.

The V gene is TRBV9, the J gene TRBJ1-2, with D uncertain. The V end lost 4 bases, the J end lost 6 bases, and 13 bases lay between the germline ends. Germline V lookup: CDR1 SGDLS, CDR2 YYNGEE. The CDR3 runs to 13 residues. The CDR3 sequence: CASSPGFADGYTF. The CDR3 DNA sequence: TGTGCCAGCAGCCCCGGGTTCGCGGATGGCTACACCTTC.

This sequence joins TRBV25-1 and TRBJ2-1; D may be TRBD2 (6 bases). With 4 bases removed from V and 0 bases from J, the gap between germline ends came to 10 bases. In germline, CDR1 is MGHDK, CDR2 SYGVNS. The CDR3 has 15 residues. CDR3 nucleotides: TGTGCCAGCAGTGGGGAGGTCGGCTCCTACAATGAGCAGTTCTTC. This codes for CASSGEVGSYNEQFF.

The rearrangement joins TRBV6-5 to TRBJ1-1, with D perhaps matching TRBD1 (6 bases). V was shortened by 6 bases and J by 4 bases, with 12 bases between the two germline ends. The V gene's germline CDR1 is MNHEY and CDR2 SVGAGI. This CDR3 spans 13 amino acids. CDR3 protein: CASSRGGGTEAFF. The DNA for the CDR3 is TGTGCCAGCAGCCGAGGGGGGGGCACTGAAGCTTTCTTT.

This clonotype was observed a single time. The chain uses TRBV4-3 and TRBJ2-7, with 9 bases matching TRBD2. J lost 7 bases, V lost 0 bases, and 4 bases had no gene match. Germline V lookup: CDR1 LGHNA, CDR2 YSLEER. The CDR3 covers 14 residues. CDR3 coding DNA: TGCGCCAGCAGCCAAGATGAACTAGCGGGTGAGCAGTACTTC. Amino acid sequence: CASSQDELAGEQYF.

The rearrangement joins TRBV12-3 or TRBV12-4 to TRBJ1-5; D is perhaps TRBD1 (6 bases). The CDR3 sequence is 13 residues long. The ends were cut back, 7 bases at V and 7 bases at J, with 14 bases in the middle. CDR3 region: CASTRTAGQPQHF. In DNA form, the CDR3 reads TGTGCCAGCACCAGGACAGCGGGACAGCCCCAGCATTTT.

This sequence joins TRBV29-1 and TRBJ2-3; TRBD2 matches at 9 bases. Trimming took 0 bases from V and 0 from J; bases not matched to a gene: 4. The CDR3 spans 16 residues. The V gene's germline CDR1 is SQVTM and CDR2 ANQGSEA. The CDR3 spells CSVEDRLAGSTDTQYF. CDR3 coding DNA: TGCAGCGTTGAAGATAGGCTAGCGGGAAGCACAGATACGCAGTATTTT.

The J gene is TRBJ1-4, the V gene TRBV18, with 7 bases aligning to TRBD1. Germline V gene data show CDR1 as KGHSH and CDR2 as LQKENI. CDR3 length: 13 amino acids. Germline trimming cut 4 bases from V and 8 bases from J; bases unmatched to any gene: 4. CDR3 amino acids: CASSQRQGEKLFF. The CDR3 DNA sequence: TGTGCCAGCTCACAGAGACAGGGCGAAAAACTGTTTTTT.

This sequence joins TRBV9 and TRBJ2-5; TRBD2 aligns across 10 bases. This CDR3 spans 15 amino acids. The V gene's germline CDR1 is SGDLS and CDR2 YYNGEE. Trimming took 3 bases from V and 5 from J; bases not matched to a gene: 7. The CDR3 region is CASSASGSRMETQYF. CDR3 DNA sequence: TGTGCCAGCAGCGCTAGCGGGAGTAGGATGGAGACCCAGTACTTC.

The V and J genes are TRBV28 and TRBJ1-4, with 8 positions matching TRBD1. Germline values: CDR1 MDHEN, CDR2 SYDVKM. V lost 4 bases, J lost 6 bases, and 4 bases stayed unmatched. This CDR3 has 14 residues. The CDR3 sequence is CASSSGGTDEKLFF. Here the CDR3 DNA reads TGTGCCAGCAGTTCAGGGGGCACGGATGAAAAACTGTTTTTT.

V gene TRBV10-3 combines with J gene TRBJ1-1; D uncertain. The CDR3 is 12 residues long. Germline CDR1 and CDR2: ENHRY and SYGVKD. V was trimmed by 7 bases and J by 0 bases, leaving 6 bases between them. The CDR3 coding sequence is TGTGCCATCAAGGATATGAACACTGAAGCTTTCTTT. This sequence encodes CAIKDMNTEAFF.

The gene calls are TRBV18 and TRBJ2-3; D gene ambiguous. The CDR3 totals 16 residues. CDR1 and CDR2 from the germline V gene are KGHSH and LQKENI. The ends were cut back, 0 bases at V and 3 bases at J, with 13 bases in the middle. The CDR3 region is CASSPPDHSSTDTQYF. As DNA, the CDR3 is TGTGCCAGCTCACCACCGGACCATTCATCGACAGATACGCAGTATTTT.

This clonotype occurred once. In nucleotides, the CDR3 is TGTGCCAGCAGCTTAAGGACAGACCAAGAGACCCAGTACTTC. Its translation is CASSLRTDQETQYF. V gene TRBV7-2 combines with J gene TRBJ2-5, with D possibly matching TRBD1 (6 bases). The CDR3 runs 14 residues. V gave up 2 bases and J gave up 0 bases, with 7 bases separating them. Germline-derived CDR1 and CDR2 are SGHTA and FQGNSA. The full variable domain, with the rest looked up from reference TRBV7-2 and TRBJ2-5, is GAGVSQSPSNKVTEKGKDVELRCDPISGHTALYWYRQSLGQGLEFLIYFQGNSAPDKSGLPSDRFSAERTGGSVSTLTIQRTQQEDSAVYLCASSLRTDQETQYFGPGTRLLVL.

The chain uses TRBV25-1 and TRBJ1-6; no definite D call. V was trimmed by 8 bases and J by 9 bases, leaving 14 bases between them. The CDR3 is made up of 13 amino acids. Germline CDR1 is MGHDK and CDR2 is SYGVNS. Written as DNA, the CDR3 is TGTGCCAGCGGGCAAGGGAGTAGTTCACCCCTCCACTTT. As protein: CASGQGSSSPLHF.

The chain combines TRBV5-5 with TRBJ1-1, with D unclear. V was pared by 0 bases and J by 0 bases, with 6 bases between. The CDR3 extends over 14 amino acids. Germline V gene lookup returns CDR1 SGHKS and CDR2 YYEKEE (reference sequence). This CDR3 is CASSLDVVNTEAFF. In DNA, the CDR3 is TGTGCCAGCAGCTTGGACGTGGTGAACACTGAAGCTTTCTTT.

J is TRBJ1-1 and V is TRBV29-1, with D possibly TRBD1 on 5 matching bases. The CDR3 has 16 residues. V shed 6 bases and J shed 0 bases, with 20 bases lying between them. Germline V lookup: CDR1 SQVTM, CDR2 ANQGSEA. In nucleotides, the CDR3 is TGCAGCGTGTTCGGGACTTTAACGTCGCTGAACACTGAAGCTTTCTTT. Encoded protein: CSVFGTLTSLNTEAFF. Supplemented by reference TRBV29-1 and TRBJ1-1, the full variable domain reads SAVISQKPSRDICQRGTSLTIQCQVDSQVTMMFWYRQQPGQSLTLIATANQGSEATYESGFVIDKFPISRPNLTFSTLTVSNMSPEDSSIYLCSVFGTLTSLNTEAFFGQGTRLTVV.

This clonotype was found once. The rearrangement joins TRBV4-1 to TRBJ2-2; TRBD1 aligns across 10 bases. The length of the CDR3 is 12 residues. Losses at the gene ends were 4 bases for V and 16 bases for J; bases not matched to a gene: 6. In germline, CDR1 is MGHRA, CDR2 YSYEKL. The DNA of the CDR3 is TGCGCCAGCAGCCCTCCGGGACAGGGGAAGTTTTTT. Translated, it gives CASSPPGQGKFF.

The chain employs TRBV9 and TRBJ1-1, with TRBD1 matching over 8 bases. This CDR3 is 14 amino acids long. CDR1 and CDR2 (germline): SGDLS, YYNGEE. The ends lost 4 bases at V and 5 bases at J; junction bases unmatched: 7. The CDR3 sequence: CASSRTGRGTEAFF. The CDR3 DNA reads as TGTGCCAGCAGCCGGACAGGGCGTGGAACTGAAGCTTTCTTT.

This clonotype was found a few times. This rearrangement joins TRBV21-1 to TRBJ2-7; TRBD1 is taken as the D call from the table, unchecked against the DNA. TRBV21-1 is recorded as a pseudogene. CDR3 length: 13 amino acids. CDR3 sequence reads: CASSSLRGHEQYF. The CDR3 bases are TGTGCCAGCAGCAGCCTCAGGGGGCACGAGCAGTACTTC.

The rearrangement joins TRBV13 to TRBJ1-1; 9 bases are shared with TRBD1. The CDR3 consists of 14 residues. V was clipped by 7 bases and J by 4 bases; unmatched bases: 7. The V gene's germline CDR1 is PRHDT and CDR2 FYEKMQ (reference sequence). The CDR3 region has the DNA TGTGCCAGCAACCCCCGGGACAGGGTCACTGAAGCTTTCTTT. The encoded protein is CASNPRDRVTEAFF.

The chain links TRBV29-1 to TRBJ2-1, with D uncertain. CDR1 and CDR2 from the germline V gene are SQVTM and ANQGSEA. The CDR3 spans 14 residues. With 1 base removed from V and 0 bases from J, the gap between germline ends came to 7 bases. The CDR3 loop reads CSVEVKSSYNEQFF. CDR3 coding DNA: TGCAGCGTTGAAGTGAAGTCCTCCTACAATGAGCAGTTCTTC.

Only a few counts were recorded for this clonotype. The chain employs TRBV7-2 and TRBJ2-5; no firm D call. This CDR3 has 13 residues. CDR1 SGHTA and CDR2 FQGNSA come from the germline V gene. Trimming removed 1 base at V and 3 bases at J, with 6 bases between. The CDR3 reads CASSLVKEETQYF. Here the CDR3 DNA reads TGTGCCAGCAGCTTAGTTAAGGAAGAGACCCAGTACTTC.

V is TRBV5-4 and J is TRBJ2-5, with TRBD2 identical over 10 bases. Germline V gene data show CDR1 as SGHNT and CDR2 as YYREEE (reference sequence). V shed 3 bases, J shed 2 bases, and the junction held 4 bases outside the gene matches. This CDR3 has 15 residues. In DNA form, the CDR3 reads TGTGCCAGCAGCTCCTGGACTAGCGGACAAGAGACCCAGTACTTC. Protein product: CASSSWTSGQETQYF.

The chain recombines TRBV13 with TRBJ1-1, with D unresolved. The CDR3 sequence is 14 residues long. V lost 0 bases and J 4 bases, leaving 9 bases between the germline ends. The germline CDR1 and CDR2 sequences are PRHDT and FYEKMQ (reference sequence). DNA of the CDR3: TGTGCCAGCAGCTTAGGGGGTGGGAGCACTGAAGCTTTCTTT. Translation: CASSLGGGSTEAFF.

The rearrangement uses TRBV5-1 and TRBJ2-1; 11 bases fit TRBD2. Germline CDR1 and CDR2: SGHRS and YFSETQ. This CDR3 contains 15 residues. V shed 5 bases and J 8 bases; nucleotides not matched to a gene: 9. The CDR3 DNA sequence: TGCGCCAGCAGGCAGACTAGCGGGGCCCCCGATGAGCAGTTCTTC. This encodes CASRQTSGAPDEQFF.